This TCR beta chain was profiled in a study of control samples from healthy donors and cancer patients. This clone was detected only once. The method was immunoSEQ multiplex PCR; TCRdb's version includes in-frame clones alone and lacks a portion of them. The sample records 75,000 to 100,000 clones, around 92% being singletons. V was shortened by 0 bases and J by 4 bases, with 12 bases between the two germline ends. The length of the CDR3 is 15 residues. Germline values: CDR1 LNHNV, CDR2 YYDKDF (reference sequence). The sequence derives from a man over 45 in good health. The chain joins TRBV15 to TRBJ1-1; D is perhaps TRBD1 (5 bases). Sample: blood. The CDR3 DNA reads TGTGCCACCAGCAGAGAGGGGCGGGGGAGCACTGAAGCTTTCTTT. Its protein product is CATSREGRGSTEAFF.